The 21 T cell receptor beta chains below come from one sample, sequenced in a study of T cells in Graves' hyperthyroidism and ophthalmopathy. The CDR3 regions of TCR beta were amplified from RNA transcripts. When the TCR CDR3 underwent first-round RT-PCR, the HTBI primer set was used. TCRdb fed the multiplex PCR reads into MiXCR, producing one record per CDR3 protein. This sample has hundreds of thousands of distinct CDR3 sequences, with 20% found just once. Input material: blood. The receptors here all came from a man aged 35 to 55 with Graves' ophthalmopathy.

This clonotype was recorded many times. This chain joins TRBV5-1 and TRBJ2-7, with D tentatively TRBD2 (5 bases). Germline CDR1 is SGHRS and CDR2 is YFSETQ. The V gene lost 6 bases and the J gene lost 5 bases, with 9 bases spanning the gap. The CDR3 is made up of 11 amino acids. The CDR3 region has the DNA TGCGCCAGCACCGGAGGCAACGAGCAGTACTTC. It yields the protein CASTGGNEQYF.

V and J are TRBV7-3 and TRBJ1-5, with no clear D. The CDR3 loop spans 13 amino acids. Germline values: CDR1 SGHTA, CDR2 FQGTGA. Trimming took off 5 bases at V and 2 bases at J, with 7 bases between the two ends. The CDR3 sequence is CASSASRNQPQHF. The CDR3 DNA sequence: TGTGCCAGCAGCGCCAGTCGCAATCAGCCCCAGCATTTT.

This clonotype was detected only a few times. This chain joins TRBV24-1 and TRBJ2-1, with 9 bases that match TRBD2. The J segment lost 8 bases and the V segment lost 0 bases, leaving 10 bases of the junction unmatched. Germline V CDR1 and CDR2: KGHDR, SFDVKD. The CDR3 sequence is 17 residues long. CDR3 bases: TGTGCCACCAGTGATTTGCGTGCGGGAGGGCCTGTTTATGAGCAGTTCTTC. Translating it yields CATSDLRAGGPVYEQFF.

The rearrangement links TRBV20-1 to TRBJ1-2; D unclear. V lost 5 bases, J lost 4 bases, and 20 bases lay in between. The CDR3 contains 15 residues. From germline, CDR1 is DFQATT and CDR2 SNEGSKA (reference sequence). DNA of the CDR3: TGCAGTGCTCGAAGGCCCGAAAAAAGTTTCTATGGCTACACCTTC. The encoded protein is CSARRPEKSFYGYTF.

The chain combines TRBV7-2 with TRBJ2-5, with D hard to call. The CDR3 runs to 13 residues. V was shortened by 5 bases and J by 1 base, with 8 bases between the two germline ends. CDR1 SGHTA and CDR2 FQGNSA come from the germline V gene. The CDR3 nucleotides are TGTGCCAGCAGCGTTACAGCCCAAGAGACCCAGTACTTC. It yields the protein CASSVTAQETQYF.

Written as DNA, the CDR3 is TGTGCCAGTAGTACCCCGGACAGGGGGCACACCGGGGAGCTGTTTTTT. Translated, it gives CASSTPDRGHTGELFF. The chain has TRBV19 and TRBJ2-2; 11 nucleotides line up with TRBD1. J was trimmed by 3 bases and V by 4 bases; bases with no gene match: 4. This CDR3 has 16 amino acids. Germline assignment: CDR1 LNHDA and CDR2 SQIVND (reference sequence).

This rearrangement joins TRBV6-1 to TRBJ1-2; D ambiguous. This CDR3 spans 13 amino acids. Germline V gene lookup returns CDR1 MNHNS and CDR2 SASEGT. V was cut by 6 bases and J by 0 bases, with 8 bases left in between. The CDR3 loop is CASRAQSNYGYTF. Written as DNA, the CDR3 is TGTGCCAGCAGGGCCCAGTCTAACTATGGCTACACCTTC.

This clonotype occurred many times. In DNA, the CDR3 is TGTGCCAGCAGTGTTACAGGTACTGGGGCCAACGTCCTGACTTTC. This codes for CASSVTGTGANVLTF. The chain combines TRBV6-1 with TRBJ2-6; the D gene is possibly TRBD1 (5 bases). Germline V CDR1 and CDR2: MNHNS, SASEGT. This CDR3 comprises 15 residues. V was cut by 4 bases and J by 2 bases, with 9 bases left in between.

This chain connects TRBV4-3 to TRBJ1-4, with D unresolved. Trimming left V 3 bases short and J 8 bases short, with 7 bases between. The germline V gene has CDR1 LGHNA and CDR2 YSLEER. The CDR3 has 12 amino acids. CDR3 DNA: TGCGCCAGCAGCCAGAGAGGAGAAAAACTGTTTTTT. It translates to CASSQRGEKLFF.

There are many counts of this clonotype. This chain connects TRBV2 to TRBJ2-4, with 14 nucleotides matching TRBD2. The ends lost 6 bases at V and 8 bases at J; junction bases unmatched: 3. The CDR3 runs 14 residues. Germline V CDR1 and CDR2: SNHLY, FYNNEI. As DNA, the CDR3 is TGTGCCAGCAGCGGGACTAGCGGGAGAGACATTCAGTACTTC. Amino acids: CASSGTSGRDIQYF. Full variable domain (rest looked up from reference TRBV2 and TRBJ2-4): EPEVTQTPSHQVTQMGQEVILRCVPISNHLYFYWYRQILGQKVEFLVSFYNNEISEKSEIFDDQFSVERPDGSNFTLKIRSTKLEDSAMYFCASSGTSGRDIQYFGAGTRLSVL.

The chain employs TRBV18 and TRBJ2-1; 14 nucleotides line up with TRBD2. Germline V CDR1 and CDR2: KGHSH, LQKENI. V lost 6 bases, J lost 9 bases, and 10 bases stayed unmatched. This CDR3 spans 16 amino acids. The CDR3, as DNA: TGTGCCAGCTCGCCGGCCGGGACTAGCGGGAGAGGTGAGCAGTTCTTC. It translates to CASSPAGTSGRGEQFF.

In this sample, this clonotype turned up a few times. V and J are TRBV7-8 and TRBJ2-7; 12 bases align to TRBD1. Trimming cost V 5 bases and J 6 bases; bases outside gene matches: 8. The germline V gene has CDR1 SGHVS and CDR2 FQNEAQ. The CDR3 totals 15 residues. The DNA of the CDR3 is TGTGCCAGCAGCCCCCAGGGACAGGGGGCGTCCGAGCAGTACTTC. Its translation is CASSPQGQGASEQYF.

This clonotype was found many times. The chain joins TRBV18 to TRBJ1-1; no clear D gene. CDR1 is KGHSH, CDR2 LQKENI, per germline. This CDR3 contains 15 residues. V gave up 1 base and J gave up 0 bases, with 9 bases separating them. The DNA for the CDR3 is TGTGCCAGCTCACCACTTAGGACGGTGAACACTGAAGCTTTCTTT. Protein: CASSPLRTVNTEAFF.

The sample holds a few counts of this clonotype. The J gene is TRBJ2-1, the V gene TRBV4-2; 11 bases agree with TRBD2. Unmatched junction bases numbered 8, after V lost 0 bases and J lost 7 bases. CDR1 LGHNA and CDR2 YNFKEQ come from the germline V gene. The CDR3 totals 17 residues. The DNA for the CDR3 is TGTGCCAGCAGCCAAGACCCCGGGACTAGCGGAGGTAATGAGCAGTTCTTC. This translates into CASSQDPGTSGGNEQFF.

The chain employs TRBV28 and TRBJ2-5; D uncertain. CDR1 MDHEN and CDR2 SYDVKM come from the germline V gene. The CDR3 is 11 amino acids. The germline V and J ends were trimmed by 5 bases and 10 bases, with 11 bases remaining between them. The CDR3 DNA reads as TGTGCCAGCAGTAAGTCTAGGTTCCAGTACTTC. It specifies CASSKSRFQYF. Filled out from reference TRBV28 and TRBJ2-5, the complete variable domain reads DVKVTQSSRYLVKRTGEKVFLECVQDMDHENMFWYRQDPGLGLRLIYFSYDVKMKEKGDIPEGYSVSREKKERFSLILESASTNQTSMYLCASSKSRFQYFGPGTRLLVL.

This clonotype came up a few times. J is TRBJ2-7 and V is TRBV20-1; 10 bases are shared with TRBD2. Germline V gene lookup returns CDR1 DFQATT and CDR2 SNEGSKA (reference sequence). CDR3 length: 14 amino acids. V shed 3 bases, J shed 1 base, and the junction held 3 bases outside the gene matches. The DNA of the CDR3 is TGCAGTGCTAGGCCTAGCGGGGGTTCCTACGAGCAGTACTTC. Translated: CSARPSGGSYEQYF.

The chain has TRBV20-1 and TRBJ2-1, with TRBD2 matching 11 bases. V dropped 6 bases and J dropped 0; count of bases not matched to a gene: 13. From germline, CDR1 is DFQATT and CDR2 SNEGSKA (reference sequence). The CDR3 runs 18 residues. This CDR3 is CSAIPPSGRFSSYNEQFF. The DNA for the CDR3 is TGCAGTGCGATCCCCCCTAGCGGGAGGTTCAGCTCCTACAATGAGCAGTTCTTC.

This clonotype was detected a few times. The gene calls are TRBV12-3 or TRBV12-4 and TRBJ2-7; TRBD2 matches at 8 bases. The CDR3 has 14 amino acids. The V gene end was trimmed by 5 bases and the J gene end by 2 bases; junction bases not matched to a gene: 5. This CDR3 reads CASSREGGPYEQYF. CDR3 DNA: TGTGCCAGCAGTCGGGAGGGGGGACCCTACGAGCAGTACTTC.

This rearrangement joins TRBV7-6 to TRBJ2-1; D tentatively reads TRBD1 or TRBD2 (5 bases each). Trimming shortened V by 1 base and J by 3 bases, and 13 bases separated the two germline ends. The germline V gene encodes CDR1 SGHVS and CDR2 FNYEAQ. The CDR3 runs to 16 residues. CDR3 residues: CASSLDPGPNYNEQFF. The DNA of the CDR3 is TGTGCCAGCAGCTTAGACCCGGGACCGAACTACAATGAGCAGTTCTTC.

The table lists this clonotype with many counts. This CDR3 is CSAAPSGSNGYTF. In DNA, the CDR3 is TGCAGTGCTGCACCCAGTGGAAGTAATGGCTACACCTTC. The V call is TRBV20-1, the J call TRBJ1-2; the D is unclear. Germline V gene sequence: CDR1 DFQATT, CDR2 SNEGSKA (reference sequence). The CDR3 spans 13 residues. Deletions cut 5 bases from V and 6 bases from J, with 16 bases between.

In its sample, this clonotype was seen a few times. At one end, the junction sequence differs from germline, possibly due to a read error. The V call is TRBV29-1, the J call TRBJ2-7; no clear D gene. Germline V gene sequence: CDR1 SQVTM, CDR2 ANQGSEA. The CDR3 totals 12 residues. The CDR3 DNA reads as TGCAGCGTGGAAGGGTCCTCTACGGAGCAGTACTTC. It yields the protein CSVEGSSTEQYF.